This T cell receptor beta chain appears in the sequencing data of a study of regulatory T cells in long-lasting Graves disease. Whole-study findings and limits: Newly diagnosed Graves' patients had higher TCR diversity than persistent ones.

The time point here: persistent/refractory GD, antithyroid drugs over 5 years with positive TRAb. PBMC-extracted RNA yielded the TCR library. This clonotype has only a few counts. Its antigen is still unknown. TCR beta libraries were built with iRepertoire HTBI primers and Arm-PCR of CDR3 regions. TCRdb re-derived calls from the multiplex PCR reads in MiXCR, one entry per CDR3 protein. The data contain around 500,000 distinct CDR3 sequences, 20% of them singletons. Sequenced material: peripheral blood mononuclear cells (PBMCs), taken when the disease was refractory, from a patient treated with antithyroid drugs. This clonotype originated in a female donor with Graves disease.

Here the CDR3 DNA reads TGTGCCAGTCGTTCAGGTGAAAAACTGTTTTTT. Translation: CASRSGEKLFF. J is TRBJ1-4 and V is TRBV19; D gene uncertain. CDR3 length: 11 residues. Germline assignment: CDR1 LNHDA and CDR2 SQIVND (reference sequence). Trimming pared 8 bases from V and 7 bases from J, leaving 8 bases between.